Listed below are T cell receptor beta chains from one sample, sequenced in a study of cytomegalovirus exposure and HLA in healthy donors. Generated by immunoSEQ multiplex PCR, the TCRdb table keeps only in-frame clones and is missing some. The sample holds some 150,000 clones, under 10% seen once. Sequencing input: PBMCs. Receptor source: a woman aged 40 to 50 in good health and CMV-seropositive. The CDR3 runs from the conserved cysteine through the conserved F or W. Fields, in order: V gene, D gene, clone size, CDR3 length, J gene, CDR3 protein, CDR3 DNA. A D gene is named only where the DNA matches it firmly. Some rows have no size entry. The others give once, few or many, or a class for an expanded clone.

TRBV29-1	-	few	15	TRBJ2-1	CSVEDLVGAYNEQFF	TGCAGCGTTGAAGATCTTGTCGGGGCCTACAATGAGCAGTTCTTC
TRBV4-1	-	few	14	TRBJ2-7	CASSQDRQDYEQYF	TGCGCCAGCAGCCAAGACCGACAGGACTACGAGCAGTACTTC
TRBV9	TRBD1	-	15	TRBJ2-7	CASSVGTGSSYEQYF	TGTGCCAGCAGCGTAGGGACAGGGAGCTCCTACGAGCAGTACTTC
TRBV2	TRBD2	few	14	TRBJ2-2	CASRPLAGAGELFF	TGTGCCAGCAGGCCACTAGCGGGGGCCGGGGAGCTGTTTTTT
TRBV5-1	TRBD1	-	15	TRBJ1-2	CASSLDRASLGGYTF	TGCGCCAGCAGCCTCGACAGGGCCTCTTTGGGTGGCTACACCTTC
TRBV6-5	-	few	14	TRBJ2-2	CASSVDWITGELFF	TGTGCCAGCAGTGTGGACTGGATCACCGGGGAGCTGTTTTTT
TRBV5-6	TRBD1	few	13	TRBJ1-2	CASSTGGGYGYTF	TGTGCCAGCAGCACAGGGGGCGGCTATGGCTACACCTTC
TRBV11-3	-	few	15	TRBJ2-5	CASSLDWRGQETQYF	TGTGCCAGCAGCTTAGATTGGAGGGGTCAAGAGACCCAGTACTTC
TRBV6-1	-	few	15	TRBJ1-5	CASSVQDRSNQPQHF	TGTGCCAGCAGTGTCCAGGACAGAAGCAATCAGCCCCAGCATTTT
TRBV18	TRBD1	-	20	TRBJ1-5	CASSPGLGTGRTGRNQPQHF	TGTGCCAGCTCACCAGGACTTGGGACAGGGCGTACGGGAAGGAATCAGCCCCAGCATTTT
TRBV5-4	TRBD1	few	16	TRBJ2-7	CASSFGRTGGKYEQYF	TGTGCCAGCAGCTTTGGCAGGACAGGGGGCAAATACGAGCAGTACTTC
TRBV5-1	TRBD1	few	15	TRBJ1-4	CASSLGDRGDEKLFF	TGCGCCAGCAGCTTGGGGGACAGGGGTGATGAAAAACTGTTTTTT
TRBV19	-	-	17	TRBJ1-6	CASSKLPSNSYNSPLHF	TGTGCCAGTAGTAAACTACCCTCGAACTCCTATAATTCACCCCTCCACTTT